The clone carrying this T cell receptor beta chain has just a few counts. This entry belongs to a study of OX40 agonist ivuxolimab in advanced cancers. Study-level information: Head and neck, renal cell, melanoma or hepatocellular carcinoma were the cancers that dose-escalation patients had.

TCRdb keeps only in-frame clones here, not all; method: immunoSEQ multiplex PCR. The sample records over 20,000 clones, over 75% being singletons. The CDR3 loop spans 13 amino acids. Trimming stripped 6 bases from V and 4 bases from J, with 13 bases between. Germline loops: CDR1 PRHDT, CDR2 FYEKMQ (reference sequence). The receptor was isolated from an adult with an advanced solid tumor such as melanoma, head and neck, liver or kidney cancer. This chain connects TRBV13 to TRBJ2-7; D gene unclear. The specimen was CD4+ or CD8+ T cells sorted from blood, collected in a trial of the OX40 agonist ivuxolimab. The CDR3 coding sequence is TGTGCCAGCAGTGATTACATGAGATACGAGCAGTACTTC. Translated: CASSDYMRYEQYF. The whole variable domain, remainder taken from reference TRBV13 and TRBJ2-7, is AAGVIQSPRHLIKEKRETATLKCYPIPRHDTVYWYQQGPGQDPQFLISFYEKMQSDKGSIPDRFSAQQFSDYHSELNMSSLELGDSALYFCASSDYMRYEQYFGPGTRLTVT.